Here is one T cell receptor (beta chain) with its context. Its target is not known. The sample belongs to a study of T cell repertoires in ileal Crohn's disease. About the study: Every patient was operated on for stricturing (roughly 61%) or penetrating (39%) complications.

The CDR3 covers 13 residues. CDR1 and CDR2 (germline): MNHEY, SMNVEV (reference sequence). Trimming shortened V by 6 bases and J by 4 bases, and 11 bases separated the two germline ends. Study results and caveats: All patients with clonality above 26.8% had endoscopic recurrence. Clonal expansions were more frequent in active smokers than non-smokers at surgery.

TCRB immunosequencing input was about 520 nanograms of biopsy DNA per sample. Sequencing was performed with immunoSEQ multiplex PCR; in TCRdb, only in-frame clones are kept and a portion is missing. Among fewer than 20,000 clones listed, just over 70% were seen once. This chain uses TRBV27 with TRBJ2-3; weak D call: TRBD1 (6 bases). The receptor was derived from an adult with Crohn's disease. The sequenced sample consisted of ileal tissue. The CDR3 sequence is CASSRQGSDTQYF. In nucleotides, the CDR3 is TGTGCCAGCAGCCGGCAGGGGTCAGATACGCAGTATTTT.